This T cell receptor (beta chain) was sequenced for a study of T cells after yellow fever vaccination. TCRdb reanalysed the 5' RACE reads using MiXCR and keeps one entry per CDR3 protein. The sample carries hundreds of thousands of distinct CDR3 sequences, around 3.9% recorded once. The CDR3 consists of 15 residues. Germline CDR1 and CDR2: DFQATT and SNEGSKA (reference sequence). V shed 0 bases and J 5 bases; nucleotides not matched to a gene: 7. This clonotype was seen more than once but under ten times. The sequences come from PBMCs, collected on the day of the yellow fever booster vaccination. This TCR was sampled from a man aged 18 to 35 who received the YFV17D yellow fever vaccine. The chain is built from TRBV20-1 and TRBJ2-7; the match to TRBD1 covers 10 bases. The CDR3 loop is CSARDGGTGDNEQYF. CDR3 nucleotides: TGCAGTGCTAGAGATGGTGGGACAGGGGACAACGAGCAGTACTTC.